Reported below is one T cell receptor beta chain. Its cognate antigen is unknown. This sample stems from a study of cytomegalovirus exposure and HLA in healthy donors. Primers: 60 Vbeta forward and 13 Jbeta reverse. Clones were sequenced by immunoSEQ multiplex PCR, and TCRdb holds only the in-frame ones, with some missing. The sample shows about 120,000 clones, 60% to 85% of them seen only once. The study, taken as a whole, reports: Most of the CMV-associated TCR beta chains (in a later analysis) appeared to be HLA-restricted.

This CDR3 spans 15 amino acids. Losses at the gene ends were 8 bases for V and 6 bases for J; bases not matched to a gene: 10. In germline, CDR1 is MGHDK, CDR2 SYGVNS. The J gene is TRBJ2-1, the V gene TRBV25-1, with 10 bases identical to TRBD2. This sequence was found in a woman aged 40 to 55 in good health and CMV-seropositive. Material: PBMCs. The CDR3 loop reads CASASSGGRGNEQFF. CDR3 in DNA: TGTGCCAGCGCCTCTAGCGGGGGCCGGGGCAATGAGCAGTTCTTC.